This T cell receptor beta chain was captured by sequencing in a study of blood T cells in healthy people across ages. Details on this clonotype: This may come from a read error, since a much larger clone is one base off.

This CDR3 contains 15 residues. Trimming left V 3 bases short and J 6 bases short, with 13 bases between. Germline V gene data show CDR1 as SGHRS and CDR2 as YFSETQ. A second PCR of about 6 to 11 cycles used a sample-barcoded 5' primer and a J-beta primer mix. TCRdb re-analysed the 5' RACE reads in MiXCR, keeping a single row per CDR3 protein. The top ten clones hold roughly 17% of a sample with some 900,000 distinct CDR3 sequences, about 28% of them seen once. The source material was blood. The rearrangement links TRBV5-1 to TRBJ1-6; D is unclear. This sequence was found in a woman older than 75 in good health. The CDR3 bases are TGCGCCAGCAGCTGGGTTGCCAGTTCTAATTCACCCCTCCACTTT. This sequence encodes CASSWVASSNSPLHF.